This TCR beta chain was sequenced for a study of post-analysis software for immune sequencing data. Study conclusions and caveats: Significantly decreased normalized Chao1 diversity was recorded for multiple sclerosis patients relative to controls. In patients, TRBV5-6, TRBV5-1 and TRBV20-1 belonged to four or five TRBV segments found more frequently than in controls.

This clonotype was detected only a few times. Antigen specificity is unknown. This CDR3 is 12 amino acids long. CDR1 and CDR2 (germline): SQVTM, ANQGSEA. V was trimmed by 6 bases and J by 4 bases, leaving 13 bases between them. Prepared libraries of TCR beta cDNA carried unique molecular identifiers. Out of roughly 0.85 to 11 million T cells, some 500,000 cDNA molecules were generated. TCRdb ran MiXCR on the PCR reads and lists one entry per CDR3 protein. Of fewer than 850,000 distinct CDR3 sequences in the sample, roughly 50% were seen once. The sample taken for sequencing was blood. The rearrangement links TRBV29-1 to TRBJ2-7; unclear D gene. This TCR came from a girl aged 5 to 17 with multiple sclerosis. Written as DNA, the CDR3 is TGCAGCGTCTCAGAGCACCAATACGAGCAGTACTTC. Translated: CSVSEHQYEQYF.